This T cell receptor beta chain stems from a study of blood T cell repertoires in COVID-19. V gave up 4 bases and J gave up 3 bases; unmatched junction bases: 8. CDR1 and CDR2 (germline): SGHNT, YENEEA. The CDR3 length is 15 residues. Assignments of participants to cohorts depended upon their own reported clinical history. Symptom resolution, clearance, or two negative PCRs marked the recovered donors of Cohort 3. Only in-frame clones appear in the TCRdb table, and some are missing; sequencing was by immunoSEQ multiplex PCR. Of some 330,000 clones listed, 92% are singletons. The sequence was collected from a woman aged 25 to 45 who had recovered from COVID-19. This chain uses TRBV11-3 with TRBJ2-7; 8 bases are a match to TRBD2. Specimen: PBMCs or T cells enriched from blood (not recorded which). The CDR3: CASSSSSGGVYEQYF. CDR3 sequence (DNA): TGTGCCAGCAGCTCGTCGAGCGGGGGAGTCTACGAGCAGTACTTC.